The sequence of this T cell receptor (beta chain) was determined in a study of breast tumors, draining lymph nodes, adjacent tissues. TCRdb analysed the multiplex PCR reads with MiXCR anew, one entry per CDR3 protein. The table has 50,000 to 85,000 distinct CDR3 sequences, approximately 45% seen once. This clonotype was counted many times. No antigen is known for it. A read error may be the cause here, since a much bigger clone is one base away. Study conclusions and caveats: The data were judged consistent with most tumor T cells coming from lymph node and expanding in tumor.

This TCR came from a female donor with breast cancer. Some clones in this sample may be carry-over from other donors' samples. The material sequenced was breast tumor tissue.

CDR3 in amino acids: CSASDYYNEPFF. The CDR3 region has the DNA TGCAGTGCTAGTGACTACTACAATGAGCCGTTCTTC. The chain couples TRBV20-1 to TRBJ2-1; D possibly corresponds to TRBD2 (5 bases). The CDR3 is 12 amino acids. CDR1 and CDR2 (germline): DFQATT, SNEGSKA (reference sequence).